The 28 T cell receptor beta chains below come from one sample, sequenced in a study of OX40 agonist ivuxolimab in advanced cancers. The data were produced by immunoSEQ multiplex PCR, yet TCRdb's version contains in-frame clones alone and is incomplete. The table lists approximately 87,000 clones, around nine tenths of them singletons. This specimen consisted of CD4+ or CD8+ T cells sorted from blood, obtained in a trial of the OX40 agonist ivuxolimab. Receptors originate from an adult with an advanced solid tumor such as melanoma, head and neck, liver or kidney cancer.

The chain couples TRBV7-2 to TRBJ1-2, with D tentatively TRBD1 (6 bases). This CDR3 is 12 amino acids long. V lost 5 bases and J lost 5, with 9 bases in between. Germline CDR1 SGHTA, CDR2 FQGNSA. The CDR3 region has the DNA TGTGCCAGCAGCACACAGGGTTATGGCTACACCTTC. Translation: CASSTQGYGYTF.

Only one count was recorded for this clone. CDR3 sequence reads: CASSRDTPGPLHF. The CDR3 DNA reads TGTGCCAGCAGTCGGGACACCCCAGGGCCCCTCCACTTT. J is TRBJ1-6 and V is TRBV6-4, with D perhaps matching TRBD1 (6 bases). CDR1 is MRHNA and CDR2 is SNTAGT in the germline V gene. CDR3 length: 13 amino acids. V was trimmed by 5 bases and J by 13 bases, leaving 15 bases between them.

The V and J genes are TRBV10-3 and TRBJ2-3; TRBD2 is a possible D gene (6 bases). Trimming removed 8 bases from V and 4 bases from J, with 19 bases in between. The CDR3 is made up of 15 amino acids. CDR1 and CDR2 from the germline V gene are ENHRY and SYGVKD. The CDR3: CAISRGVAPADTQYF. The DNA of the CDR3 is TGTGCCATCTCCCGCGGGGTAGCTCCCGCAGATACGCAGTATTTT.

The chain carries TRBV7-2 and TRBJ1-2; D unclear. The CDR3 consists of 11 residues. V was shortened by 4 bases and J by 8 bases, with 8 bases between the two germline ends. Germline V gives CDR1 SGHTA, CDR2 FQGNSA. CDR3 nucleotides: TGTGCCAGCAGCTCCGGTGGCGGCTACACCTTC. This sequence encodes CASSSGGGYTF.

The chain recombines TRBV6-5 with TRBJ2-5; 10 positions agree with TRBD2. Germline V gene sequence: CDR1 MNHEY, CDR2 SVGAGI. The CDR3 has 15 residues. V lost 0 bases to trimming and J lost 6 bases; unmatched junction nucleotides: 4. The CDR3 coding sequence is TGTGCCAGCAGTTACTCGGCTAGCGGGAGACAGACCCAGTACTTC. Amino acids: CASSYSASGRQTQYF.

V is TRBV7-9 and J is TRBJ2-1, with D perhaps assigned TRBD1 or TRBD2 (5 bases each). Trimming shortened V by 3 bases and J by 3 bases, and 12 bases separated the two germline ends. Looked up from germline, CDR1 is SEHNR and CDR2 is FQNEAQ (reference sequence). The CDR3 length is 15 residues. Here the CDR3 reads CASSFSLGDYNEQFF. Here the CDR3 DNA reads TGTGCCAGCAGCTTTTCACTAGGGGACTACAATGAGCAGTTCTTC.

The count of this clone is one. The rearrangement uses TRBV7-2 and TRBJ2-7, with 10 bases aligning to TRBD1. Trimming took 5 bases from V and 4 from J; bases not matched to a gene: 5. CDR3 size: 14 residues. Germline V lookup: CDR1 SGHTA, CDR2 FQGNSA. The CDR3 reads CASSQDRGRYEQYF. CDR3 nucleotides: TGTGCCAGCAGCCAAGACAGGGGGCGATACGAGCAGTACTTC.

This clone was detected a few times. J is TRBJ1-4 and V is TRBV11-3, with D possibly TRBD1 on 5 matching bases. This CDR3 has 13 amino acids. Trimming stripped 4 bases from V and 7 bases from J, with 10 bases between. Germline values: CDR1 SGHNT, CDR2 YENEEA. Written as DNA, the CDR3 is TGTGCCAGCAGCTGGGACCGGGTTGAAAAACTGTTTTTT. Its protein product is CASSWDRVEKLFF. Looking up the rest from reference TRBV11-3 and TRBJ1-4 gives the full variable domain: EAGVVQSPRYKIIEKKQPVAFWCNPISGHNTLYWYLQNLGQGPELLIRYENEEAVDDSQLPKDRFSAERLKGVDSTLKIQPAELGDSAVYLCASSWDRVEKLFFGSGTQLSVL.

V gene TRBV6-5 combines with J gene TRBJ2-7; D is perhaps TRBD2 (5 bases). Germline V gene data show CDR1 as MNHEY and CDR2 as SVGAGI. V gave up 0 bases and J gave up 0 bases, with 12 bases separating them. This CDR3 comprises 16 residues. Written as DNA, the CDR3 is TGTGCCAGCAGTTACTCGGTCCCGACTAACTCCTACGAGCAGTACTTC. The encoded protein is CASSYSVPTNSYEQYF.

The rearrangement joins TRBV7-2 to TRBJ1-1; weak D call: TRBD1 (5 bases). Looked up from germline, CDR1 is SGHTA and CDR2 is FQGNSA. Deletions cut 3 bases from V and 0 bases from J, with 8 bases between. The CDR3 spans 14 residues. Here the CDR3 DNA reads TGTGCCAGCAGCTTTAGGGGAATGAACACTGAAGCTTTCTTT. Translated: CASSFRGMNTEAFF.

This sequence joins TRBV30 and TRBJ2-7; D is ambiguous. The germline V gene has CDR1 GTSNPN and CDR2 SVGIG (reference sequence). This CDR3 has 14 amino acids. The V gene lost 0 bases and the J gene lost 5 bases, with 14 bases spanning the gap. CDR3 DNA: TGTGCCTGGAGTGTCGGCCCCATGGGCCACGAGCAGTACTTC. This gives the protein CAWSVGPMGHEQYF.

The V and J genes are TRBV4-3 and TRBJ2-3; D unclear. The CDR3 extends over 14 amino acids. The V gene lost 0 bases and the J gene lost 7 bases, with 11 bases spanning the gap. CDR1 is LGHNA, CDR2 YSLEER, per germline. The chain's CDR3 is CASSQDVFTYTQYF. The CDR3 DNA reads TGCGCCAGCAGCCAAGATGTCTTTACGTATACGCAGTATTTT.

This chain joins TRBV28 and TRBJ2-1, with 9 bases identical to TRBD1. Per the germline V gene, CDR1 is MDHEN and CDR2 is SYDVKM. CDR3 length: 16 residues. The trim removed 4 bases at V and 3 bases at J, leaving 7 bases unmatched. The CDR3 DNA reads TGTGCCAGCAGTTATCACCGGGACAGGGACTACAATGAGCAGTTCTTC. The encoded protein is CASSYHRDRDYNEQFF. The full variable domain, its missing parts supplied by reference TRBV28 and TRBJ2-1, is DVKVTQSSRYLVKRTGEKVFLECVQDMDHENMFWYRQDPGLGLRLIYFSYDVKMKEKGDIPEGYSVSREKKERFSLILESASTNQTSMYLCASSYHRDRDYNEQFFGPGTRLTVL.

This clone was counted a single time. The V gene is TRBV7-3, the J gene TRBJ2-2; either TRBD1 or TRBD2 may supply D (5 bases each). The CDR3 extends over 14 amino acids. CDR1 and CDR2 from the germline V gene are SGHTA and FQGTGA. Trimming removed 4 bases at V and 5 bases at J, with 11 bases between. The CDR3 DNA follows: TGTGCCAGCAGCTCCGGGGCGGCTACCGGGGAGCTGTTTTTT. Translation gives CASSSGAATGELFF.

The chain employs TRBV30 and TRBJ2-3; D is unclear. The length of the CDR3 is 14 residues. Between the trimmed V and J ends, which lost 1 base and 5 bases, there was a span of 13 bases. Germline loops: CDR1 GTSNPN, CDR2 SVGIG (reference sequence). In nucleotides, the CDR3 is TGTGCCTGGAGTGAGGGATTCCCCTTAGATACGCAGTATTTT. Protein: CAWSEGFPLDTQYF. Full variable domain (outside the CDR3, taken from reference TRBV30 and TRBJ2-3): SQTIHQWPATLVQPVGSPLSLECTVEGTSNPNLYWYRQAAGRGLQLLFYSVGIGQISSEVPQNLSASRPQDRQFILSSKKLLLSDSGFYLCAWSEGFPLDTQYFGPGTRLTVL.

The V gene is TRBV6-8, the J gene TRBJ1-1; 11 positions match TRBD1. Germline CDR1 MNHGY, CDR2 SAAAGT. The V segment lost 3 bases and the J segment 1 base; nucleotides outside the gene matches: 4. The CDR3 covers 16 residues. CDR3 nucleotides: TGTGCCAGCAGTTATGGGACAGGGGGATGGAACACTGAAGCTTTCTTT. Its protein product is CASSYGTGGWNTEAFF.

The chain uses TRBV6-6 and TRBJ1-5; perhaps TRBD1 as D (6 bases). Germline loops: CDR1 MNHNY, CDR2 SVGAGI (reference sequence). V was pared by 6 bases and J by 13 bases, with 13 bases between. The CDR3 covers 11 residues. CDR3: CASSPGGTQHF. The CDR3 DNA reads as TGTGCCAGCAGCCCAGGTGGGACACAGCATTTT.

This chain joins TRBV6-6 and TRBJ2-5; weak D call: TRBD1 (5 bases). Trimming left V 8 bases short and J 5 bases short, with 18 bases between. The CDR3 covers 14 residues. In germline, CDR1 is MNHNY, CDR2 SVGAGI (reference sequence). CDR3 region: CASVGPGQPETQYF. DNA for the CDR3: TGTGCCAGCGTAGGCCCCGGACAACCGGAGACCCAGTACTTC.

The J gene is TRBJ2-7, the V gene TRBV4-1; unclear D gene. Germline CDR1 is MGHRA and CDR2 is YSYEKL. Trimming shortened V by 1 base and J by 0 bases, and 7 bases separated the two germline ends. There are 14 residues in the CDR3. CDR3 DNA sequence: TGCGCCAGCAGCCAAGTTACGGTCTCCTACGAGCAGTACTTC. Translating it yields CASSQVTVSYEQYF.

The chain recombines TRBV2 with TRBJ2-7; D unclear. CDR3 length: 13 residues. Germline-derived CDR1 and CDR2 are SNHLY and FYNNEI. Trimming stripped 4 bases from V and 8 bases from J, with 15 bases between. The DNA for the CDR3 is TGTGCCAGCAGTGCACAAGGAAGGGTTAAGCAGTACTTC. This gives the protein CASSAQGRVKQYF.

The chain carries TRBV19 and TRBJ1-1; 8 bases match TRBD1. CDR1 and CDR2 (germline): LNHDA, SQIVND (reference sequence). After removal of 4 bases from V and 6 bases from J, the junction contained 13 bases not matched to a gene. This CDR3 region has 16 residues. The CDR3 bases are TGTGCCAGTAGTAGGTCAGGGGGCCTTATTTTCGCTGAAGCTTTCTTT. It codes for CASSRSGGLIFAEAFF.

The V and J genes are TRBV30 and TRBJ2-1; possibly TRBD2 for D (6 bases). Trimming took off 5 bases at V and 6 bases at J, with 14 bases between the two ends. The CDR3 covers 13 residues. In germline, CDR1 is GTSNPN, CDR2 SVGIG (reference sequence). The CDR3 protein is CAWAGGGSNEQFF. In DNA form, the CDR3 reads TGTGCCTGGGCAGGTGGGGGGAGCAATGAGCAGTTCTTC.

The chain has TRBV7-2 and TRBJ1-3; a weak D match, TRBD1 (5 bases). Trimming removed 0 bases from V and 0 bases from J, with 9 bases in between. CDR1 and CDR2 from the germline V gene are SGHTA and FQGNSA. This CDR3 has 16 residues. The CDR3, as DNA: TGTGCCAGCAGCTTAGCGGGGGGTAACTCTGGAAACACCATATATTTT. Translated: CASSLAGGNSGNTIYF.

This chain joins TRBV7-3 and TRBJ2-1, with 13 bases identical to TRBD2. The CDR3 is 15 amino acids. Trimming removed 5 bases from V and 6 bases from J; junction bases left unmatched: 4. CDR1 and CDR2 from the germline V gene are SGHTA and FQGTGA. The CDR3 loop is CASSPGLAGVNEQFF. The CDR3 DNA reads as TGTGCCAGCAGCCCTGGACTAGCGGGAGTCAATGAGCAGTTCTTC. The complete variable domain, with remaining parts taken from reference TRBV7-3 and TRBJ2-1, reads GAGVSQTPSNKVTEKGKYVELRCDPISGHTALYWYRQSLGQGPEFLIYFQGTGAADDSGLPNDRFFAVRPEGSVSTLKIQRTERGDSAVYLCASSPGLAGVNEQFFGPGTRLTVL.

This chain connects TRBV7-9 to TRBJ2-7, with 8 bases that match TRBD1. Germline CDR1 reads SEHNR; CDR2 reads FQNEAQ (reference sequence). Germline trimming cut 0 bases from V and 7 bases from J; bases unmatched to any gene: 14. The CDR3 totals 17 residues. The CDR3 sequence is CASSLARIVRGPGEQYF. In DNA form, the CDR3 reads TGTGCCAGCAGCTTAGCGCGAATCGTCAGGGGGCCGGGGGAGCAGTACTTC.

In DNA, the CDR3 is TGCGCCAGCAGCCGAGGGGGAGAAGCTTTCTTT. It translates to CASSRGGEAFF. The chain employs TRBV4-3 and TRBJ1-1; TRBD1 might be the D (6 bases). From germline, CDR1 is LGHNA and CDR2 YSLEER. The CDR3 totals 11 residues. V was clipped by 4 bases and J by 8 bases, with 8 bases between them.

V and J are TRBV6-5 and TRBJ1-2; no firm D call. The ends were cut back, 6 bases at V and 6 bases at J, with 14 bases in the middle. The CDR3 runs to 13 residues. Germline assignment: CDR1 MNHEY and CDR2 SVGAGI. The CDR3 DNA is TGTGCCAGCAGGCGAGACATTGGTGATGGCTACACCTTC. This sequence encodes CASRRDIGDGYTF.

J is TRBJ2-3 and V is TRBV2; D may be TRBD1 or TRBD2 (5 bases each). Germline CDR1 is SNHLY and CDR2 is FYNNEI. Trimming pared 0 bases from V and 1 base from J, leaving 5 bases between. The CDR3 extends over 14 amino acids. DNA of the CDR3: TGTGCCAGCAGTGAAGCGGGGGGCACAGATACGCAGTATTTT. Protein product: CASSEAGGTDTQYF.